This entry lists 25 T cell receptor beta chains sequenced from one sample in a study of cytomegalovirus exposure and HLA in healthy donors. With 60 Vbeta and 13 Jbeta primers, the PCR was carried out. Here immunoSEQ multiplex PCR was the method, and the copy in TCRdb shows in-frame clones only, minus some. This table has roughly 90,000 clones, about three quarters appearing once. The source material was PBMCs. The source of these receptors is a woman aged 40 to 55 in good health and CMV-seropositive.

The J gene is TRBJ2-5, the V gene TRBV5-1; the D gene is possibly TRBD2 (6 bases). The CDR3 sequence is 13 residues long. Germline loops: CDR1 SGHRS, CDR2 YFSETQ. V lost 3 bases and J 2 bases, leaving 8 bases between the germline ends. CDR3 DNA sequence: TGCGCCAGCAGCTCCCGGGGGCAAGAGACCCAGTACTTC. Translated, it gives CASSSRGQETQYF.

Only a few counts were recorded for this clone. This chain connects TRBV6-5 to TRBJ2-7, with 7 bases matching TRBD1. Per germline, CDR1 MNHEY and CDR2 SVGAGI. After removal of 5 bases from V and 5 bases from J, the junction contained 6 bases not matched to a gene. This CDR3 region has 13 residues. CDR3 loop: CASSRTGDDEQYF. The CDR3 region has the DNA TGTGCCAGCAGTCGAACAGGGGACGACGAGCAGTACTTC.

The genes are TRBV6-7 and TRBJ2-1, with 11 bases that match TRBD2. TRBV6-7 falls under the ORF class, with uncertain function. The CDR3 consists of 19 residues. The junction had 7 bases not matched to a gene; V was cut back by 0 bases and J by 0 bases. This CDR3 is CASSYSTSGRASSYNEQFF. CDR3 coding DNA: TGTGCCAGCAGTTACTCCACTAGCGGGAGAGCGAGCTCCTACAATGAGCAGTTCTTC.

This chain connects TRBV4-3 to TRBJ2-5, with D perhaps TRBD2 (6 bases). The V gene lost 0 bases and the J gene lost 4 bases, with 18 bases spanning the gap. The germline gives CDR1 LGHNA, CDR2 YSLEER. The CDR3 is 17 residues long. The DNA for the CDR3 is TGCGCCAGCAGCCAAGAAGTCTGGGGCCAGGGAGGAGAGACCCAGTACTTC. Encoded protein: CASSQEVWGQGGETQYF.

The genes are TRBV7-2 and TRBJ2-7; the match to TRBD2 covers 9 bases. Germline assignment: CDR1 SGHTA and CDR2 FQGNSA. The CDR3 spans 15 residues. Losses at the gene ends were 3 bases for V and 2 bases for J; bases not matched to a gene: 5. Written as DNA, the CDR3 is TGTGCCAGCAGCTTCAGACTAGCGGATACCTACGAGCAGTACTTC. Amino acids: CASSFRLADTYEQYF. Complete variable domain (other parts from reference TRBV7-2 and TRBJ2-7): GAGVSQSPSNKVTEKGKDVELRCDPISGHTALYWYRQSLGQGLEFLIYFQGNSAPDKSGLPSDRFSAERTGGSVSTLTIQRTQQEDSAVYLCASSFRLADTYEQYFGPGTRLTVT.

This clone was recorded only once. The chain uses TRBV9 and TRBJ2-2; perhaps TRBD2 as D (5 bases). Deletions cut 6 bases from V and 3 bases from J, with 21 bases between. The CDR3 spans 17 residues. Germline values: CDR1 SGDLS, CDR2 YYNGEE. CDR3 sequence: CASITVSGRGHTGELFF. CDR3 bases: TGTGCCAGCATCACAGTGTCCGGCCGAGGGCACACCGGGGAGCTGTTTTTT.

The chain couples TRBV29-1 to TRBJ1-2, with a weak D call TRBD1 (5 bases). The V end lost 4 bases, the J end lost 3 bases, and 12 bases lay between the germline ends. Germline V gene sequence: CDR1 SQVTM, CDR2 ANQGSEA. The CDR3 loop spans 13 amino acids. CDR3 in DNA: TGCAGCGTTGCCCAGGGCGGAGACTATGGCTACACCTTC. Residues: CSVAQGGDYGYTF.

J is TRBJ1-5 and V is TRBV7-2, with 9 bases lining up with TRBD1. CDR3 length: 16 amino acids. Germline V gene sequence: CDR1 SGHTA, CDR2 FQGNSA. The junction had 6 bases not matched to a gene; V was cut back by 5 bases and J by 1 base. The DNA for the CDR3 is TGTGCCAGCAGCGGACAGGGGCGAGGAAGCAATCAGCCCCAGCATTTT. This gives the protein CASSGQGRGSNQPQHF.

This clone was found once. The chain uses TRBV7-6 and TRBJ2-7; a possible D gene is TRBD1 (6 bases). Between the trimmed V and J ends, which lost 4 bases and 6 bases, there was a span of 22 bases. In germline, CDR1 is SGHVS, CDR2 FNYEAQ. The CDR3 is made up of 16 amino acids. The CDR3 is CASSYIPGVNTGEQYF. The CDR3 nucleotides read TGTGCCAGCAGCTACATACCAGGGGTCAATACGGGCGAGCAGTACTTC.

The chain is built from TRBV9 and TRBJ2-5, with 8 bases aligning to TRBD2. Germline V gives CDR1 SGDLS, CDR2 YYNGEE. The CDR3 has 13 amino acids. The trim removed 3 bases at V and 5 bases at J, leaving 3 bases unmatched. The CDR3 region has the DNA TGTGCCAGCAGCGAGGAGCGGGAGGAGACCCAGTACTTC. It codes for CASSEEREETQYF.

The genes are TRBV4-3 and TRBJ1-1; D is possibly TRBD1 (5 bases). Trimming removed 6 bases from V and 1 base from J, with 9 bases in between. This CDR3 is 13 amino acids long. The germline V gene encodes CDR1 LGHNA and CDR2 YSLEER. CDR3 amino acids: CASSRGGNTEAFF. In DNA form, the CDR3 reads TGCGCCAGCAGTCGGGGGGGGAACACTGAAGCTTTCTTT.

The CDR3 here is CASSFGEINEKLFF. Here the CDR3 DNA reads TGTGCCAGCAGCTTCGGGGAAATTAATGAAAAACTGTTTTTT. The genes are TRBV11-3 and TRBJ1-4; D gene unclear. Germline lookup yields CDR1 SGHNT and CDR2 YENEEA. Trimming removed 3 bases at V and 4 bases at J, with 9 bases between. CDR3 size: 14 residues.

The chain links TRBV4-2 to TRBJ2-1, with 7 bases aligning to TRBD1. V trimming: 2 bases; J trimming: 6 bases; junction bases outside the gene matches: 10. This CDR3 comprises 16 residues. Looked up from germline, CDR1 is LGHNA and CDR2 is YNFKEQ. This CDR3 is CASSQRGQVESNEQFF. The CDR3 DNA sequence: TGTGCCAGCAGCCAACGAGGACAGGTAGAGAGCAATGAGCAGTTCTTC.

Of note for this clone: One end of the junction fails to match germline, which may point to a read error. The V gene is TRBV7-7, the J gene TRBJ2-2; 10 nucleotides match TRBD2. The CDR3 is 15 amino acids. Germline V gives CDR1 SSHAT, CDR2 FNYEAQ (reference sequence). CDR3 DNA: TGTGCTAGCAGCTGGACTAGCGGTTCCACCGGGGAGCTGTTTTTT. This translates into CASSWTSGSTGELFF. Using reference TRBV7-7 and TRBJ2-2 for the parts outside the CDR3, the full variable domain is GAGVSQSPRYKVTKRGQDVTLRCDPISSHATLYWYQQALGQGPEFLTYFNYEAQPDKSGLPSDRFSAERPEGSISTLTIQRTEQRDSAMYRCASSWTSGSTGELFFGEGSRLTVL.

The chain joins TRBV13 to TRBJ2-5; the D gene is possibly TRBD2 (5 bases). Per the germline V gene, CDR1 is PRHDT and CDR2 is FYEKMQ (reference sequence). V dropped 2 bases and J dropped 1 base, with 11 bases sitting between them. The CDR3 has 15 residues. CDR3 loop: CASSLFGGGQETQYF. Here the CDR3 DNA reads TGTGCCAGCAGCTTATTTGGAGGAGGCCAAGAGACCCAGTACTTC.

The chain has TRBV29-1 and TRBJ2-1; D is perhaps TRBD1 (6 bases). Trimming cost V 7 bases and J 6 bases, with 13 bases left between them. CDR3 length equals 12 residues. Germline V gene data show CDR1 as SQVTM and CDR2 as ANQGSEA. CDR3 sequence: CSAAGTPNEQFF. In DNA form, the CDR3 reads TGCAGCGCCGCCGGGACACCCAATGAGCAGTTCTTC.

This chain's CDR3 is CAISPQVNYGYTF. The CDR3 region has the DNA TGTGCCATCAGTCCGCAGGTTAACTATGGCTACACCTTC. This sequence joins TRBV10-3 and TRBJ1-2, with D uncertain. The V and J ends lost 5 bases and 1 base respectively, with 8 bases between them. Germline loops: CDR1 ENHRY, CDR2 SYGVKD. The CDR3 loop spans 13 amino acids.

The CDR3 protein is CASGFVAGGVREQYF. DNA of the CDR3: TGTGCTAGTGGTTTCGTAGCGGGAGGGGTTCGTGAGCAGTACTTC. This rearrangement joins TRBV12-5 to TRBJ2-7; 11 bases are a match to TRBD2. Germline V gene sequence: CDR1 LGHNT, CDR2 FRNRAP. The CDR3 is made up of 15 amino acids. With V trimmed by 3 bases and J by 7 bases, 8 bases remained unmatched.

The V gene is TRBV7-6, the J gene TRBJ2-7, with 8 positions matching TRBD2. The CDR3 runs 14 residues. The germline V gene encodes CDR1 SGHVS and CDR2 FNYEAQ. Trimming at V came to 5 bases and at J to 0 bases, leaving 3 bases not matched to a gene. This CDR3 is CASSPGTSSYEQYF. CDR3 nucleotide sequence: TGTGCCAGCAGCCCCGGGACTAGCTCCTACGAGCAGTACTTC. Full variable domain (missing parts from reference TRBV7-6 and TRBJ2-7): GAGVSQSPRYKVTKRGQDVALRCDPISGHVSLYWYRQALGQGPEFLTYFNYEAQQDKSGLPNDRFSAERPEGSISTLTIQRTEQRDSAMYRCASSPGTSSYEQYFGPGTRLTVT.

This clone was seen more than once but under ten times. The V call is TRBV28, the J call TRBJ2-7, with 12 positions matching TRBD2. Germline trimming cut 5 bases from V and 3 bases from J; bases unmatched to any gene: 2. Germline V gives CDR1 MDHEN, CDR2 SYDVKM. This CDR3 spans 14 amino acids. CDR3 loop: CASSGLAGNYEQYF. DNA for the CDR3: TGTGCCAGCAGTGGACTAGCGGGGAACTACGAGCAGTACTTC.

J is TRBJ2-3 and V is TRBV5-1; 8 positions agree with TRBD1. The CDR3 has 17 amino acids. Germline V gives CDR1 SGHRS, CDR2 YFSETQ. The V and J ends lost 4 bases and 5 bases, in that order; junction bases with no gene match: 15. The CDR3 here is CASSPEGNSGGVDTQYF. CDR3 coding DNA: TGCGCCAGCAGCCCTGAGGGTAATTCAGGGGGCGTAGATACGCAGTATTTT.

This clone was seen a few times. CDR3 loop: CASSESSRRTVPSGANVLTF. CDR3 bases: TGCGCCAGCAGTGAGTCGTCCCGACGGACAGTCCCCTCTGGGGCCAACGTCCTGACTTTC. The gene calls are TRBV10-1 and TRBJ2-6; a possible D gene is TRBD1 (6 bases). Germline-derived CDR1 and CDR2 are WNHNN and SYGVQD (reference sequence). The germline V and J ends were trimmed by 0 bases and 0 bases, with 18 bases remaining between them. CDR3 length: 20 residues.

The genes are TRBV27 and TRBJ2-7; no firm D call. This CDR3 is built from 13 residues. The germline V gene has CDR1 MNHEY and CDR2 SMNVEV (reference sequence). V lost 1 base and J 6 bases, leaving 10 bases between the germline ends. The CDR3 sequence is CASSLFANSEQYF. CDR3 sequence (DNA): TGTGCCAGCAGTTTATTCGCCAACTCCGAGCAGTACTTC.

This chain links TRBV19 with TRBJ1-1, with TRBD1 as a possible D gene (5 bases). Germline values: CDR1 LNHDA, CDR2 SQIVND (reference sequence). The CDR3 sequence is 14 residues long. Between the trimmed V and J ends, which lost 7 bases and 0 bases, there was a span of 12 bases. The CDR3 sequence is CASNDRPMNTEAFF. In DNA, the CDR3 is TGTGCCAGTAACGACAGACCCATGAACACTGAAGCTTTCTTT.

This chain links TRBV28 with TRBJ2-2; TRBD1 agrees at 9 bases. CDR3 size: 14 residues. V trimming: 10 bases; J trimming: 6 bases; junction bases outside the gene matches: 9. Germline assignment: CDR1 MDHEN and CDR2 SYDVKM. The DNA for the CDR3 is TGTGCCAACTCGGACAGGGGATTTGCCGGGGAGCTGTTTTTT. Its translation is CANSDRGFAGELFF.